This T cell receptor (beta chain) is drawn from a study of control samples from healthy donors and cancer patients. Sequencing used immunoSEQ multiplex PCR; TCRdb keeps in-frame clones, though not all of them. The data hold roughly 180,000 clones, with around 92% observed a single time. V lost 7 bases and J lost 1; bases outside the gene matches: 8. CDR3 length: 16 amino acids. The germline V gene encodes CDR1 LGHNT and CDR2 FRNRAP. The rearrangement joins TRBV12-5 to TRBJ2-2; 8 bases are shared with TRBD1. Sequences were obtained from blood. This sequence originates from a woman aged 40 to 50 in good health. The DNA of the CDR3 is TGTGCTAGTGATCCGTCCGGGACAGGGAACACCGGGGAGCTGTTTTTT. Its translation: CASDPSGTGNTGELFF.